A single sample is the source of the 7 T cell receptor beta chains below, sequenced in a study of blood T cell repertoires in COVID-19. Only in-frame clones appear in the TCRdb table, and some are missing; sequencing was by immunoSEQ multiplex PCR. The sample consists of roughly 84,000 clones, 75% to 90% of them appearing once. The specimen was peripheral blood. These receptors all come from a woman in her thirties or forties with active or convalescent COVID-19.

The chain joins TRBV7-2 to TRBJ2-7, with 8 bases fitting TRBD1. Germline V gene lookup returns CDR1 SGHTA and CDR2 FQGNSA. The CDR3 totals 15 residues. Trimming cost V 5 bases and J 3 bases; bases outside gene matches: 9. The chain's CDR3 is CASSPDRVTFYEQYF. The CDR3, as DNA: TGTGCCAGCAGCCCGGACAGGGTGACCTTCTACGAGCAGTACTTC. The full variable domain, its missing parts supplied by reference TRBV7-2 and TRBJ2-7, is GAGVSQSPSNKVTEKGKDVELRCDPISGHTALYWYRQSLGQGLEFLIYFQGNSAPDKSGLPSDRFSAERTGGSVSTLTIQRTQQEDSAVYLCASSPDRVTFYEQYFGPGTRLTVT.

This rearrangement joins TRBV13 to TRBJ2-1; no clear D. Germline values: CDR1 PRHDT, CDR2 FYEKMQ (reference sequence). This CDR3 is 13 amino acids long. V was pared by 3 bases and J by 8 bases, with 11 bases between. As DNA, the CDR3 is TGTGCCAGCAGCTTCGGTCGTTTTGATGAGCAGTTCTTC. It specifies CASSFGRFDEQFF.

For the CDR3, the DNA is TGTGCCAGCAGCTTTTCCTACAGGTCGATCGACGAGCAGTACTTC. It is translated as CASSFSYRSIDEQYF. The genes are TRBV7-2 and TRBJ2-7, with a weak D call TRBD1 (5 bases). Germline CDR1 reads SGHTA; CDR2 reads FQGNSA. V was trimmed by 3 bases and J by 5 bases, leaving 17 bases between them. The CDR3 has 15 amino acids.

CDR3 in amino acids: CASIDTRNTEAFF. CDR3 in DNA: TGTGCCAGCATCGACACAAGGAACACTGAAGCTTTCTTT. This chain joins TRBV11-3 and TRBJ1-1; D gene unclear. With 7 bases removed from V and 1 base from J, the gap between germline ends came to 10 bases. Germline lookup yields CDR1 SGHNT and CDR2 YENEEA. CDR3 length equals 13 residues.

This sequence joins TRBV19 and TRBJ1-1, with D possibly being TRBD1 (5 bases). The germline V and J ends were trimmed by 5 bases and 3 bases, with 16 bases remaining between them. CDR1 is LNHDA and CDR2 is SQIVND in the germline V gene (reference sequence). The length of the CDR3 is 15 residues. CDR3 bases: TGTGCCAGTAGTGCGTCACAGGTTCAACACACTGAAGCTTTCTTT. It codes for CASSASQVQHTEAFF.

CDR3 amino acids: CASSLKGGPSPYNEQFF. CDR3 DNA: TGTGCCAGCAGCTTAAAGGGAGGGCCATCACCTTACAATGAGCAGTTCTTC. This chain uses TRBV7-3 with TRBJ2-1, with TRBD2 identical over 7 bases. Germline-derived CDR1 and CDR2 are SGHTA and FQGTGA. Trimming took 1 base from V and 4 from J; bases not matched to a gene: 10. The CDR3 runs to 17 residues.

The rearrangement joins TRBV28 to TRBJ2-5; a weak D match, TRBD1 (5 bases). The germline V and J ends were trimmed by 5 bases and 1 base, with 14 bases remaining between them. There are 15 residues in the CDR3. From germline, CDR1 is MDHEN and CDR2 SYDVKM. The CDR3 nucleotides are TGTGCCAGCAGTCCAAAGGGGAAACTCCAAGAGACCCAGTACTTC. Translated, it gives CASSPKGKLQETQYF.